The TCR beta chain under discussion was sequenced for a study of regulatory T cells in long-lasting Graves disease (dated by TCRdb to the early 2020s). In the study overall: Persistent Graves' disease was defined as antithyroid drug treatment for over 5 years with persistently positive TSH receptor autoantibodies. A total of around 35 samples underwent TCR sequencing, from about 13 patients with persistent Graves' disease and 20 or so patients with newly diagnosed Graves' disease. The study took place in China and was registered as a clinical trial. In the clinical cohort, patients with persistent Graves' disease had used antithyroid drugs for an average of around 9.9 years. Peripheral blood TCR sequencing and RNA sequencing compared persistent Graves' disease patients with newly diagnosed Graves' disease patients. Overall study results and their limits: Only the TCR beta chain was sequenced and analyzed. Only peripheral blood was studied, because thyroid tissue, the primary lesion, was inaccessible. Persistent disease showed preferential use of TRBV28, TRBJ1-2 and TRBJ2-5, whereas newly diagnosed disease favored TRBV20-1 and TRBJ2-1. Lower TCR Shannon entropy and fewer highly expanded clones were observed in persistent Graves' disease patients than in newly diagnosed patients, which suggested clonal expansion. As a limitation, the authors acknowledged that the small sample size may reduce accuracy. More public clonotypes were shared among persistent patients (under 3,000) than among newly diagnosed patients (under 1,000).

This clonotype was detected only a few times. Its antigen is currently not known. No much larger clonotype is one base removed from it; base qualities were not supplied. Library preparation used multiplex PCR. Sequencer: Illumina HiSeq 4000. TCR beta libraries were built with iRepertoire HTBI primers and Arm-PCR amplification of CDR3 regions. Before sequencing, the PCR products went through gel purification. The authors' analysis ran thus. A total of fewer than 80 TRBV and about 13 TRBJ segments were identified across samples and were used for gene usage analysis of CDR3 amino acid clonotypes. COPE and FqMerger were used to merge filtered high-quality paired reads into contigs. BLAST was used to align contigs to the IMGT TRBV, TRBD and TRBJ reference genes, and CDR3 was defined following IMGT. Clonotypes above 0.1% frequency were classified as highly expanded clones. Shannon entropy was used to measure repertoire diversity, and the Gini coefficient was used to measure V-J evenness. Clonotypes shared by more than one individual were considered public. TCRdb trimmed public reads at Q25 via fastp, called clones via MiXCR and kept in-frame beta chains. Rows with a matching CDR3 protein are joined into one entry that keeps the most common DNA and genes. The V and J calls, along with clone size, are taken from TCRdb and not from the paper's own processing. This sample holds 300,000 to 350,000 distinct CDR3 sequences; 15% to 20% were observed only once. The ten largest clones add up to less than 30% of the sample.

CDR1 SQVTM and CDR2 ANQGSEA were looked up in the germline V gene. The CDR3 covers 12 residues, taking in both the cysteine and the phenylalanine. Of all the DNA, just the CDR3 is kept, 36 bases in frame from base 1. Between the V and J ends, shortened by 4 bases and 2 bases respectively, the junction contains 7 bases. Sample time point, as interpreted from the label and publication: persistent/refractory GD, antithyroid drugs over 5 years with positive TRAb. For both TCR sequencing and RNA sequencing, RNA was extracted from PBMCs in TRIzol. Graves' disease was diagnosed according to American Thyroid Association guidelines. The patients came from an endocrinology department in Xi'an, China. Each patient gave 8.5 to 9.5 milliliters of peripheral blood, collected in an EDTA anticoagulant tube. PBMCs were isolated by Ficoll Paque Plus density gradient separation without further T cell sorting. RNA quality was checked with an Agilent 2100 Bioanalyzer and agarose gel, and concentration with a NanoDrop 2000.

The input for sequencing was peripheral blood mononuclear cells (PBMCs), taken when the disease was refractory, from a patient treated with antithyroid drugs. The source of this sequence is a female donor with Graves disease. In this chain, TRBV29-1 is recombined with TRBJ2-3, with no confident D gene call. The CDR3 is CSVVTHTDTQYF. Read as DNA, the sequence is TGCAGCGTTGTGACCCACACAGATACGCAGTATTTT.